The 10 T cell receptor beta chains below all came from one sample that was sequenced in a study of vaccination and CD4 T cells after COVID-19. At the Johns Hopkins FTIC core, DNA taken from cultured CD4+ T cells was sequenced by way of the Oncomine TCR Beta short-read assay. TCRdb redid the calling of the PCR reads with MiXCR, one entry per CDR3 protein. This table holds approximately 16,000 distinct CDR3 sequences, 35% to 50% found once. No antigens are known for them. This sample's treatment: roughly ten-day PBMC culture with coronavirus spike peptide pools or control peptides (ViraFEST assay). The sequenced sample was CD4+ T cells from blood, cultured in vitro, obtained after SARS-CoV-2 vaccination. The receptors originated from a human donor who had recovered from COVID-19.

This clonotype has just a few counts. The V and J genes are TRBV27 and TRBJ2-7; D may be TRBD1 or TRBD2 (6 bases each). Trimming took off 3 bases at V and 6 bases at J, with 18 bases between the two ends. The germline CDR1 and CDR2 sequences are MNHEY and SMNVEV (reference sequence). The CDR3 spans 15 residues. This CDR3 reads CASSFRGARNGEQYF. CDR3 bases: TGTGCCAGCAGTTTTAGGGGGGCGCGAAATGGCGAGCAGTACTTC.

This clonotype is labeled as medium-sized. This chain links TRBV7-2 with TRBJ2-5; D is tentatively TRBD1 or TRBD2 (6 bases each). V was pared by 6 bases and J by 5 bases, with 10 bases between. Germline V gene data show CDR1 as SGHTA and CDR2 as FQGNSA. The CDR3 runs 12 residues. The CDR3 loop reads CASSRRGETQYF. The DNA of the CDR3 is TGTGCCAGCAGTCGGAGGGGGGAGACCCAGTACTTC.

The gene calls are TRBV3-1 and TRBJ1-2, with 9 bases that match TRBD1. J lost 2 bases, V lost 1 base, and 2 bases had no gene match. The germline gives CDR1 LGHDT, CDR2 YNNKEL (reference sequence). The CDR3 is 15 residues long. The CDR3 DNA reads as TGTGCCAGCAGCCAAGGGGACAGGGTAAACTATGGCTACACCTTC. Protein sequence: CASSQGDRVNYGYTF. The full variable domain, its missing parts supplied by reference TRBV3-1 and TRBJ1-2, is DTAVSQTPKYLVTQMGNDKSIKCEQNLGHDTMYWYKQDSKKFLKIMFSYNNKELIINETVPNRFSPKSPDKAHLNLHINSLELGDSAVYFCASSQGDRVNYGYTFGSGTRLTVV.

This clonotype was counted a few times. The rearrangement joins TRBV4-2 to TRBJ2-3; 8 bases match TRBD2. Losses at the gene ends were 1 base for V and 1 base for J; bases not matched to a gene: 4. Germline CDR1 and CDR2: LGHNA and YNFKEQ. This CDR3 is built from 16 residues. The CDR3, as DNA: TGTGCCAGCAGCCAAGGTGTGACTAGCGGCACAGATACGCAGTATTTT. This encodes CASSQGVTSGTDTQYF.

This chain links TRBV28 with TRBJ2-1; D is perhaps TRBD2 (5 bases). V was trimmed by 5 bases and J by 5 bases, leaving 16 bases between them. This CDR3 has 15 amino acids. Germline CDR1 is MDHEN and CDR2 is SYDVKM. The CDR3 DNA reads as TGTGCCAGCAGTCCCCTCATAGAGGGCAACAATGAGCAGTTCTTC. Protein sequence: CASSPLIEGNNEQFF.

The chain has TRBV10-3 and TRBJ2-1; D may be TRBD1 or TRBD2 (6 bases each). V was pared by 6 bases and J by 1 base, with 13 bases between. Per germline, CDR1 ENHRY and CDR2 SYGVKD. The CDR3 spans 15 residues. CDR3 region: CAISLGGGSYNEQFF. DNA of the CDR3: TGTGCCATCAGCCTAGGAGGGGGATCCTACAATGAGCAGTTCTTC.

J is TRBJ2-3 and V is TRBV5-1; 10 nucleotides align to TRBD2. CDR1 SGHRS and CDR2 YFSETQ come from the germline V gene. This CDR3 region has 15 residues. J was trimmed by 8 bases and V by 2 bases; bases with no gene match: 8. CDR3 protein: CASSFASGRRGTQYF. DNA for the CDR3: TGCGCCAGCAGCTTTGCTAGCGGGAGAAGGGGTACGCAGTATTTT. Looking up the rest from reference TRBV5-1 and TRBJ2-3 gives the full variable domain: KAGVTQTPRYLIKTRGQQVTLSCSPISGHRSVSWYQQTPGQGLQFLFEYFSETQRNKGNFPGRFSGRQFSNSRSEMNVSTLELGDSALYLCASSFASGRRGTQYFGPGTRLTVL.

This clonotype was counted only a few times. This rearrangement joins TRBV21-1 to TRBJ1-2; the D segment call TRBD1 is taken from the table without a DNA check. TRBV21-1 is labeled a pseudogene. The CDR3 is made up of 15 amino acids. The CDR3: CASSTGTGGDYGYTF. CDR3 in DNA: TGTGCCAGCAGTACCGGGACAGGGGGCGACTATGGCTACACCTTC.

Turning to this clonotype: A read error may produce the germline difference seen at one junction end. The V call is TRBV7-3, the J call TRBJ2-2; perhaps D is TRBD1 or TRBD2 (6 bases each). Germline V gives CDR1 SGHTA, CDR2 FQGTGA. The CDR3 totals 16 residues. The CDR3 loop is CASSFLGAEGGGEPFF. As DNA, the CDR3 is TGTGCCAGCAGCTTTTTAGGAGCGGAGGGGGGCGGGGAGCCGTTTTTT.

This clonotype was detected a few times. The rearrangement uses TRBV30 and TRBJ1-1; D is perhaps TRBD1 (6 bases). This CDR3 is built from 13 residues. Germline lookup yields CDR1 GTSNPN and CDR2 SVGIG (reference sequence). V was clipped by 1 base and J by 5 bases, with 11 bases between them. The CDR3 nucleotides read TGTGCCTGGAGTGAACAGGGAGAAACTGAAGCTTTCTTT. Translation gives CAWSEQGETEAFF.